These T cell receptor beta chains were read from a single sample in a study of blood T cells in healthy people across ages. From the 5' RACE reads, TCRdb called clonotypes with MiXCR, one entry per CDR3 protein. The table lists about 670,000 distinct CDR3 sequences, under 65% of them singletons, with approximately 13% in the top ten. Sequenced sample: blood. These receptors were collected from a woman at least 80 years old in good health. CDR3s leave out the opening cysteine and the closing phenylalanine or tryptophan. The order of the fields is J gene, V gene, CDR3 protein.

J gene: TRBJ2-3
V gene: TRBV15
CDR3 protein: ATRLAGGYLQY

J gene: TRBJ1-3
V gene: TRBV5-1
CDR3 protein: ASSLSGRSDSGNTIY

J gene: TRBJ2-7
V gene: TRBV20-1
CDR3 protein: SAELGASRSYEQY

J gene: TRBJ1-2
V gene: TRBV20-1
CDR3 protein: SADFPGQGPGGYT

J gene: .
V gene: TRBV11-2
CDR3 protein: ASSLNSGSYNEQY

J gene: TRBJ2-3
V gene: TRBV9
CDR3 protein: ASHGERGSTDTQY

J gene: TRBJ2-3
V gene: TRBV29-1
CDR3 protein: SVGRTGADTQY

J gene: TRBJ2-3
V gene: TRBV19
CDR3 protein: ASSRRSRGDTQY

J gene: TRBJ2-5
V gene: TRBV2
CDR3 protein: ASDLRNNEQY

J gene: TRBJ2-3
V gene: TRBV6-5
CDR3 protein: ASSLRSASGLSTDTQY

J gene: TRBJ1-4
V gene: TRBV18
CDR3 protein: ASSPGATNEKLF

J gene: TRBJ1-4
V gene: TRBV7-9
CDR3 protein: ASSPTGGDEKLF

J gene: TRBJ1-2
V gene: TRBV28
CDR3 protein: ASSWKGASGYT

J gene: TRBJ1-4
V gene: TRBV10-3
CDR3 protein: AISEPTRNEKLF

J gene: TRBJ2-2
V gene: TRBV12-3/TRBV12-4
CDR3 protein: ASSRGPNTGELF

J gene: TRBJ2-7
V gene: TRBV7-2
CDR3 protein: ASSLTSGGTHEQY

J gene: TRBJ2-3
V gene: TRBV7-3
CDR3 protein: ASSLIAGAITDTQY

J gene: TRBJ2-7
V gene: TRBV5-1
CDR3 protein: ASRSGDFYEQY

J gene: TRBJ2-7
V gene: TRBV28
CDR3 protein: ASSVVRAYEQY